This T cell receptor (beta chain) originates from a study of blood T cell repertoires in COVID-19. Overall study context: Donors in the United States, Italy and Spain gave samples during acute or convalescent COVID-19. In each case, the material was cDNA or gDNA derived from T cells, B-cell-depleted T cells, or PBMCs.

CDR3 length: 16 residues. V dropped 4 bases and J dropped 8; count of bases not matched to a gene: 14. Germline lookup yields CDR1 LGHNA and CDR2 YNFKEQ. In the original processing: Nucleated cell counts were estimated from reference gene primer amplification. Using immunoSEQ multiplex PCR, the repertoire was profiled, and TCRdb retains in-frame clones only, with some absent. D and trimming were read from the DNA, whereas the V and J calls and clone size are those reported in that table. Here the sample spans about 100,000 clones, 90% being singletons. This clonotype was obtained from a man aged 55 to 70 with acute or convalescent COVID-19. The chain is built from TRBV4-2 and TRBJ2-1; 7 bases agree with TRBD2. The sequenced sample consisted of peripheral blood. The DNA of the CDR3 is TGTGCCAGCAGCCGGGGGGAAAGCGGGATAGGCGATGAGCAGTTCTTC. As protein: CASSRGESGIGDEQFF.